This TCR beta chain was captured by sequencing in a study of T cells after posttransplantation cyclophosphamide (dated by TCRdb to about 2016). Regarding the study in general: The study tracked T cell repertoire reconstitution by TRB sequencing after myeloablative bone marrow transplantation using posttransplantation cyclophosphamide as GVHD prophylaxis. Antigen receptor sequencing was done on samples from roughly 35 PTCy-treated patients and from around 15 related bone marrow donors of those patients. Blood from every one of the approximately 30 PTCy patients who had 1-year posttransplant specimens underwent TRB sequencing. In 3 patients, TRB sequencing was also performed on up to 3 more blood samples taken 2 to 5.2 years after transplant, and in 4 patients, pretransplant blood was also TRB-sequenced. Because TRA and TRB clonality correlated tightly in 9 samples, the subsequent TCR analyses were limited to TRB only. Public TRB sequences were queried against a database of over 3,500 sequences associated with responses to pathogens, tumor antigens, self-antigens and alloantigens. What the authors observed across the whole study: Donor-recipient similarity was low at 1-2 months but increased during the first year, and donor CD8+ memory clones often dominated later blood repertoires. Across 45 patients, recipient CMV seropositivity and CMV reactivation were highly associated with TRB clonality; PTCy diversity was similar to CNI/methotrexate controls. The TRB repertoires of T cells infiltrating skin or the GI tract showed only limited overlap with the TRB repertoires found in blood.

The CDR3 holds 14 amino acids from the cysteine to the valine. Of all the DNA, just the CDR3 is kept, 42 bases in frame from base 1. CDR1 and CDR2, per the germline V gene, are SGHDT and YYEEEE. Unmatched junction bases come to 1, with V trimmed by 0 bases and J by 1 base. TRB sequencing used genomic DNA with the immunoSEQ assay at survey resolution or the hsTCRB kit. The paper's processing steps were these. The immunoSEQ software handled initial read processing, and the LymphoSeq R package was used for repertoire analyses. For each TRB dataset, clonality was calculated as 1 minus normalized Shannon entropy, and the Gini coefficient was computed as well. To infer phenotypes in unsorted samples, TRB sequences from sorted subsets of the recipient or donor were mapped onto the unsorted samples of the same recipient. Drawn from immuneACCESS, this table holds only the in-frame rearrangements with V and J called that TCRdb kept. Clones are partly lost; checked studies trace under half to an unresolved V gene and leave the rest unexplained. V and J calls and clone size come straight from that table; D and trimming were deduced from the DNA. The sample comprises fewer than 55,000 clones, and every one was counted more than once. About 2.3% of the sample is in the top ten clones.

Peripheral blood samples were provided by related bone marrow donors on the day of marrow donation. Peripheral blood and bone marrow mononuclear cells were isolated by Ficoll-Hypaque density centrifugation and were cryopreserved. Many counts were recorded for this clone. The target of this receptor is not known. No quality values exist for individual bases; no much larger clone is one base distant. The chain joins TRBV5-6 to TRBJ2-7, and TRBD1 aligns with 7 junction nucleotides. This receptor was taken from a man aged 35 to 55 in good health, CMV-negative, and a related stem cell transplant donor. The specimen was PBMCs. The DNA sequence follows: TGTGCCAGCAGCTTGGGGGACAGTTCCTACGAGCAGTACGTC. Translated, this gives CASSLGDSSYEQYV.